The following is a T cell receptor beta chain sequence with its context. Its cognate antigen has yet to be identified. Nothing much larger sits one base from this clone, and base qualities are not available. CD8 naive samples were CD45RO-negative cells positively selected for CCR7, giving a CD45RA+CCR7+ population that excluded TemRA cells. Donors were healthy HIV-negative adults with no recently reported acute infections or vaccinations. All donors were Caucasian adults living in Nashville, Tennessee, USA. Blood was obtained by leukapheresis, after which PBMCs were separated by Ficoll-Histopaque density gradient centrifugation and cryopreserved in liquid nitrogen vapor phase. Analytical flow cytometry was used to check the purity and quantity of each magnetically sorted T cell population. Each sorted fraction had its genomic DNA isolated and then quantified by UV absorbance on a Nanodrop 2000c. Using the deep immunoSEQ assay, multiplex PCR amplified TCR CDR3 regions from genomic DNA. For each cell subset, the extracted genomic DNA was distributed evenly across all wells of several immunoSEQ 96-well plates, and each plate served as one replicate. For sorted subsets, 150 to 250 ng genomic DNA, equal to 25,000 to 35,000 T cell genomes, was loaded into each replicate PCR. Purified libraries were measured with a Qubit 3.0 fluorometer, size-checked on a Bioanalyzer 2100, and measured again with the KAPA Library Quantification kit. Every immunoSEQ 96-well plate was sequenced on a dedicated single-read 150-cycle Illumina NextSeq 550 flow cell. Processing in the source paper ran as follows. Because the immunoSEQ output included only junctional sequences and no quality scores, the filtering could not be the same as the filtering used for full-length reads. Sequences were annotated with PyIR, a Python wrapper for IgBLAST v1.9, using IMGT germline references to assign V/J genes and CDR3. Any read was removed if the V/J assignment was weak (E-value above 1e-6), the CDR3 was missing, or the read contained stop codons, out-of-frame junctions, or ambiguous translated residues. A V3J clonotype was defined by an identical inferred V gene, J gene, and CDR3 amino acid sequence. Percentage overlap between repertoires was calculated by dividing the number of shared unique clonotypes by the size of the smaller repertoire. Three approaches were used to assess repertoire richness: RTK rarefaction, the Chao1 estimator, and Recon v2.1 estimates of unobserved clonotypes. For all TCRbeta clonotypes obtained by the gDNA method from a handful of donors, generation probabilities were computed with OLGA. TCRdb limited this immuneACCESS table to in-frame rearrangements with V and J called. A share of clones is missing; checked studies link under half to unresolved V genes, and the rest is unexplained. V, J and clone size are those of that table, while D and trimming were read from the DNA. The table for this sample lists roughly 2,000,000 clones; about 93% of them were counted only once. Of the sample, about 1.6% falls within the top ten clones.

These data originate in a study of shared clonotypes between healthy human individuals (dated by TCRdb to about 2020). For the study in its entirety: The cohort comprised a couple of women and a few men aged 18 to 49 years. For each donor, three plates each were used for CD4 naive and CD4 memory, two plates were used for CD8 naive, and one plate was used for CD8 memory. The study deeply sequenced blood TCR repertoires of about 5 healthy adults to estimate repertoire size and the extent of clonotype sharing between individuals. To increase sequencing depth and limit assay-specific biases, different laboratories used diverse techniques to prepare libraries and sequence TCR repertoires. Between about 0.9 and 10 billion PBMCs per donor were obtained by leukapheresis. General study outcomes and caveats: The small number of donors limited the genetic and exposure-history diversity represented. Clonotypes shared by all four sorted-subset donors showed higher generation probabilities than non-shared clonotypes. Larger estimated clonotype richness was generally found for naive subsets than for memory subsets. Sharing across several donors was observed for approximately 5% of naive CD4, about 3.2% of naive CD8, over 2% of memory CD4, and less than 0.45% of memory CD8 clonotypes. Based on pairwise subsampling, the degree of clonotype sharing among donors was expected to be affected by sequencing depth. Incomplete sequencing was indicated by rarefaction of sorted-subset datasets, despite the large sequencing depth. Sampling was restricted to blood, and TCR repertoires in tissues likely differ from the TCR repertoires found in blood.

The junction carries 10 bases between V and J, which are trimmed by 4 bases and 3 bases respectively. Including the terminal cysteine and phenylalanine, the CDR3 comprises 14 residues. The kept DNA is CDR3 alone, 42 bases in frame from the first base. From the germline V gene (reference sequence), CDR1 is LNHDA and CDR2 is SQIVND. Rearrangement joined TRBV19 to TRBJ2-4, with a tentative D gene TRBD1 over 5 matching bases. The TCR originated in a man between 18 and 35 years old in good health. Some clones in this sample may be carry-over from other donors' samples. Sequencing was performed on naive CD8+ T cells from PBMCs. In light of the paper, this sample's cell subset or site label describes: CD45RA+CCR7+. The DNA reads TGTGCCAGTAGTACCAGGGATGGCAAAAACATTCAGTACTTC. Translated, it gives CASSTRDGKNIQYF.